This entry is about one T cell receptor (beta chain). Its antigen is unknown. TCRdb reanalysed the 5' RACE reads using MiXCR and keeps one entry per CDR3 protein. Altogether around 400,000 distinct CDR3 sequences are present, approximately 25% being singletons, with the ten largest covering roughly 9.7%. This specimen belongs to a study of T-cell memory formation after mild COVID-19. Background on the study: For the most part, TCR clusters were specific to one donor. Study conclusions and caveats: Contracting CD8+ clones were enriched in EMRA, CD4+ mainly in CM and EM. Proof of SARS-CoV-2 specificity was absent for the second-wave clones that crested on day 37. The study found balanced CD4/CD8 in clones contracting day 15 to 85 and a CD4+ lean in later expanders.

The specimen was PBMCs or a T cell subset sorted from them (not recorded which). This clonotype was sampled from an adult woman who had mild COVID-19 (a few samples of this study predate the infection). Cell type and time point are not known.

This CDR3 reads CASSVWGGSSYNEQFF. The DNA of the CDR3 is TGTGCCAGCAGTGTATGGGGCGGGAGCTCCTACAATGAGCAGTTCTTC. The J gene is TRBJ2-1, the V gene TRBV2; TRBD2 agrees at 7 bases. The germline CDR1 and CDR2 sequences are SNHLY and FYNNEI. V lost 4 bases, J lost 0 bases, and 6 bases stayed unmatched. The CDR3 consists of 16 residues.